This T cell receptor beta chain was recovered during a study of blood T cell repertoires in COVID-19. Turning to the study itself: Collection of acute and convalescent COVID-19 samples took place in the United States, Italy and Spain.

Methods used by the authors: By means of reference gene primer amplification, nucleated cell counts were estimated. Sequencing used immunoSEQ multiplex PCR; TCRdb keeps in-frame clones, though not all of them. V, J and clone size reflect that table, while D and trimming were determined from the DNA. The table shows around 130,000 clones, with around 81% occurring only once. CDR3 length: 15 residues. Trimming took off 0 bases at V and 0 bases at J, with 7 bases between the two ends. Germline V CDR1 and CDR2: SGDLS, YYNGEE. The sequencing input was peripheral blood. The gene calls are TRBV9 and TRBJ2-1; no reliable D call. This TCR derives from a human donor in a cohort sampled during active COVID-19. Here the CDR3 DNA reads TGTGCCAGCAGCGTAGAGGAGAGCTCCTACAATGAGCAGTTCTTC. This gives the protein CASSVEESSYNEQFF.